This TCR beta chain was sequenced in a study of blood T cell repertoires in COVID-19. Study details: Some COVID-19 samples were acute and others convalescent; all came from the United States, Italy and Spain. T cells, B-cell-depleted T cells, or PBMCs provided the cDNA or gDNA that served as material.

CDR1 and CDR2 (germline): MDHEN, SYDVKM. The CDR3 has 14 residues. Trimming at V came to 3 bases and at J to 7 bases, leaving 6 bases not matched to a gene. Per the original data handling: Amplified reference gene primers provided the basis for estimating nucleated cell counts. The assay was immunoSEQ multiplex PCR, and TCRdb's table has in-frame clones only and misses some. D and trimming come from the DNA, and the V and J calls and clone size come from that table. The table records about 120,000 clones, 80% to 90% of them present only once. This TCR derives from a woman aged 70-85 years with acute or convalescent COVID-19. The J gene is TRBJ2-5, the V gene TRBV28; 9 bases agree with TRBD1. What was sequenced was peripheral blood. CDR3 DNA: TGTGCCAGCAGTTTGGGACAGGGCGTCGGGACCCAGTACTTC. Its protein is CASSLGQGVGTQYF.